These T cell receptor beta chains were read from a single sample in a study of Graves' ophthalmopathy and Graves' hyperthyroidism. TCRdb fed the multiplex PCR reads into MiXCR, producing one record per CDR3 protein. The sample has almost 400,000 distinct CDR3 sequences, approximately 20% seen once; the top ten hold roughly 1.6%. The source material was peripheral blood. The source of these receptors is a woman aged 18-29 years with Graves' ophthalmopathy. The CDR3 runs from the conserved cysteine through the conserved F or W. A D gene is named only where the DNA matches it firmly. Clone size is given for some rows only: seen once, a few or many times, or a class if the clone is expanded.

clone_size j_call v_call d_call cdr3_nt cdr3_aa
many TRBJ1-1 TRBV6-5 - TGTGCCAGCATCCAAATGGGTACCACTGAAGCTTTCTTT CASIQMGTTEAFF
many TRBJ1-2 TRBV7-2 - TGTGCCAGCAGCGAAGGGGCGGCCTATGGCTACACCTTC CASSEGAAYGYTF
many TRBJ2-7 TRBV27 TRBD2 TGTGCCAGCATGCCCGTACTAGCGGGAGTTTACGAGCAGTACTTC CASMPVLAGVYEQYF
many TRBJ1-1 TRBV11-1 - TGTGCCAGCAGCCCGGGGTGGGGGCGGACTGAAGCTTTCTTT CASSPGWGRTEAFF
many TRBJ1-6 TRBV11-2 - TGTGCCAGCAGCTTAGTAGGAAAGATCTGGCGTAATTCACCCCTCCACTTT CASSLVGKIWRNSPLHF
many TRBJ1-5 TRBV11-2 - TGTGCCAGCAGCGCGGACAGCCTTAGCAATCAGCCCCAGCATTTT CASSADSLSNQPQHF
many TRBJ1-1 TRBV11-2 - TGTGCCAGCAGCCCGGGACCGATGAACACTGAAGCTTTCTTT CASSPGPMNTEAFF
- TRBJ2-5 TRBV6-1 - TGTGCCAGCTCCCGCCGGGACACTAAAGAGACCCAGTACTTC CASSRRDTKETQYF
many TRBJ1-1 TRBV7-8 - TGTGCCAGCAGCACCCGGTGGGGGGCAGAAGAAGCTTTCTTT CASSTRWGAEEAFF
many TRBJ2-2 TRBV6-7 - TGTGCCAGCAACAAAAAAGCCAGAACGGATACGAGCACCGGGGAGCTGTTTTTT CASNKKARTDTSTGELFF
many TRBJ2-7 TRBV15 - TGTGCCACCAGCAGAGCCGGCGCAGGTTTAGGGCTCGAGCAGTACTTC CATSRAGAGLGLEQYF
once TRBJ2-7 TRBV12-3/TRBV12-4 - TGTGCCAGCAGTTCGGACAGAGGCGAGCAGTACTTC CASSSDRGEQYF
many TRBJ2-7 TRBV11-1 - TGTGCCAGCAGCTCGCTCCCTTACGAGCAGTACTTC CASSSLPYEQYF
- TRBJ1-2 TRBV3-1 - TGTGCCAGCAGCCAACTGAGGGATGCCCTCTATGGCTACACCTTC CASSQLRDALYGYTF
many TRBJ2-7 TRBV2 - TGTGCCAGCAGTGAAGACAGCGGCAGGGAGTACTTC CASSEDSGREYF
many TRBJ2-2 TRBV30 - TGTGCCTGGAGTGTTGCGGGAACCGGGGAGCTGTTTTTT CAWSVAGTGELFF
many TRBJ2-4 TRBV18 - TGTGCCAGCTCACAGAGGGACTCGGCCGTTAGCGTTCAGTACTTC CASSQRDSAVSVQYF
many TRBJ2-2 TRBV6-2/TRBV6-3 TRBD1 TGTGCCAGCAGCTGGGACAGAGAAGCGAACACCGGGGAGCTGTTTTTT CASSWDREANTGELFF
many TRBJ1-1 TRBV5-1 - TGCGCCAGCAGCGTCTGGGGGGACACTGAAGCTTTCTTT CASSVWGDTEAFF
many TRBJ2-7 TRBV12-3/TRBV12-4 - TGTGCCAGCAGTGCGGACTACGAGCAGTACTTC CASSADYEQYF
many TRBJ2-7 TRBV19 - TGTGCCAGTAGTGTGTCTGCCCGAGGGGACGAGCAGTACTTC CASSVSARGDEQYF
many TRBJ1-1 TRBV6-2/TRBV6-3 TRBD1 TGTGCCAGCCTAACCTCAGGGGGAGCTTTCTTT CASLTSGGAFF
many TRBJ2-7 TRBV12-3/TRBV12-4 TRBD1 TGTGCCAGCAGTGGGGGGACAGGGGTCCCCCACGAGCAGTACTTC CASSGGTGVPHEQYF
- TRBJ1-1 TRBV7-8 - TGTGCCAGCAGCTTAGAGGAACAGGGTGGGTACACTGAAGCTTTCTTT CASSLEEQGGYTEAFF